One and the same sample provided the 25 T cell receptor beta chains below, sequenced in a study of T-cell reconstitution after alpha-beta-depleted transplantation in children. As it was prepared, the TCRbeta library received unique molecular identifiers. TCRdb passed the PCR reads through MiXCR, listing each CDR3 protein once. The sample has about 270,000 distinct CDR3 sequences, about 10% seen once. The sample was PBMCs from the stem cell graft donor, taken from the stem cell graft. These receptors all stem from a human donor who donated a stem cell graft to a child with SCID.

There are a few counts of this clonotype. The chain is built from TRBV20-1 and TRBJ1-3; D is ambiguous. V was cut by 6 bases and J by 4 bases, with 13 bases left in between. The CDR3 is 13 residues long. Per germline, CDR1 DFQATT and CDR2 SNEGSKA (reference sequence). CDR3 protein: CSAPQRAGNTIYF. CDR3 coding DNA: TGCAGTGCCCCCCAGCGGGCGGGAAACACCATATATTTT.

This clonotype was seen many times. This rearrangement joins TRBV10-3 to TRBJ1-1; D may be TRBD1 (6 bases). V was pared by 7 bases and J by 4 bases, with 13 bases between. Germline CDR1 reads ENHRY; CDR2 reads SYGVKD. The CDR3 runs 13 residues. CDR3 nucleotide sequence: TGTGCCATCACCGGACAGCAGGGCACTGAAGCTTTCTTT. Its protein product is CAITGQQGTEAFF.

This clonotype was recorded a few times. CDR3 in DNA: TGCAGTGCTAGACTCGGGACACCCAGGCAGAACACTGAAGCTTTCTTT. Translated, it gives CSARLGTPRQNTEAFF. The chain employs TRBV20-1 and TRBJ1-1; possibly TRBD1 for D (6 bases). The V and J ends lost 2 bases and 1 base respectively, with 17 bases between them. CDR1 and CDR2 (germline): DFQATT, SNEGSKA (reference sequence). This CDR3 spans 16 amino acids.

This chain links TRBV3-1 with TRBJ2-3; TRBD2 might be the D (5 bases). The CDR3 runs to 16 residues. Germline V lookup: CDR1 LGHDT, CDR2 YNNKEL (reference sequence). The germline V and J ends were trimmed by 1 base and 0 bases, with 11 bases remaining between them. The CDR3 DNA is TGTGCCAGCAGCCAAGGACTACCCCTCAGCACAGATACGCAGTATTTT. This codes for CASSQGLPLSTDTQYF.

The CDR3: CASSISTSGESYNEQFF. The CDR3 DNA reads TGTGCCAGTAGTATTTCGACTAGCGGGGAGTCTTACAATGAGCAGTTCTTC. The rearrangement links TRBV19 to TRBJ2-1, with 11 bases matching TRBD2. Germline lookup yields CDR1 LNHDA and CDR2 SQIVND (reference sequence). The CDR3 has 17 amino acids. After removal of 3 bases from V and 4 bases from J, the junction contained 8 bases not matched to a gene.

In its sample, this clonotype was seen many times. The genes are TRBV2 and TRBJ1-5; D is possibly TRBD1 (6 bases). This CDR3 contains 18 residues. Germline CDR1 SNHLY, CDR2 FYNNEI. V lost 0 bases and J 5 bases, leaving 20 bases between the germline ends. CDR3 sequence (DNA): TGTGCCAGCAGTGAAGCGCTTCGTGGGGGGACAAGTTATCAGCCCCAGCATTTT. Translation gives CASSEALRGGTSYQPQHF.

This clonotype showed up just a few times. The CDR3 coding sequence is TGCGCCAGCAGCGCCGCCCCCGAGCTAGGGCAGTACTTC. Amino acids: CASSAAPELGQYF. The chain is built from TRBV5-1 and TRBJ2-7; D gene unclear. Germline V lookup: CDR1 SGHRS, CDR2 YFSETQ. The CDR3 has 13 amino acids. Deletions cut 4 bases from V and 9 bases from J, with 17 bases between.

CDR3 in DNA: TGTGCCAGCAGTTTAATTGGGGCGGGACAGGGGAACACCGGGGAGCTGTTTTTT. Residues: CASSLIGAGQGNTGELFF. This chain joins TRBV12-3 or TRBV12-4 and TRBJ2-2; TRBD1 agrees at 9 bases. CDR3 length: 18 residues. The junction had 8 bases not matched to a gene; V was cut back by 2 bases and J by 1 base.

The chain links TRBV11-2 to TRBJ2-2; the D gene is possibly TRBD2 (8 bases). Germline CDR1 SGHAT, CDR2 FQNNGV. The CDR3 is made up of 17 amino acids. V shed 5 bases and J shed 4 bases, with 20 bases lying between them. This CDR3 is CASSHSPGGGVTGELFF. CDR3 DNA sequence: TGTGCCAGCAGCCACTCACCGGGAGGGGGCGTCACCGGGGAGCTGTTTTTT.

This clonotype occurred many times. V gene TRBV29-1 combines with J gene TRBJ2-1; 13 nucleotides match TRBD2. The CDR3 consists of 17 residues. The germline V gene encodes CDR1 SQVTM and CDR2 ANQGSEA. Trimming took 0 bases from V and 8 from J; bases not matched to a gene: 10. The CDR3 protein is CSVEDTEILAGGDEQFF. Here the CDR3 DNA reads TGCAGCGTTGAAGATACGGAGATACTAGCGGGGGGGGATGAGCAGTTCTTC.

The chain is built from TRBV12-3 or TRBV12-4 and TRBJ2-5; TRBD2 matches 9 bases. Trimming took 3 bases from V and 3 from J; bases not matched to a gene: 2. This CDR3 spans 14 amino acids. CDR3 protein: CASSFVAGEETQYF. CDR3 DNA: TGTGCCAGCAGTTTTGTAGCGGGAGAAGAGACCCAGTACTTC.

This clonotype has only a few counts. V usage is TRBV4-1 and J usage is TRBJ1-5; 7 bases map to TRBD1. This CDR3 has 15 amino acids. J lost 6 bases, V lost 3 bases, and 8 bases had no gene match. Germline V lookup: CDR1 MGHRA, CDR2 YSYEKL. The CDR3: CASSHLDRVAQPQHF. DNA of the CDR3: TGCGCCAGCAGCCACTTAGACAGGGTGGCTCAGCCCCAGCATTTT.

This clonotype appeared a few times. At one of its ends the junction is not consistent with the germline gene, which may arise from a read error. This chain connects TRBV6-1 to TRBJ2-2; 14 nucleotides align to TRBD2. The V gene's germline CDR1 is MNHNS and CDR2 SASEGT. The CDR3 covers 15 residues. For the CDR3, the DNA is TGTGCCTGCAGGGGACTAGCGGGGGATGCCGGGGAGCTGTTTTTT. Translating gives CACRGLAGDAGELFF.

This rearrangement joins TRBV3-1 to TRBJ1-2; no clear D gene. The CDR3 covers 16 residues. CDR1 and CDR2 (germline): LGHDT, YNNKEL (reference sequence). V was shortened by 0 bases and J by 4 bases, with 15 bases between the two germline ends. Written as DNA, the CDR3 is TGTGCCAGCAGCCAAGATCTTCAAGGGTGGGGCTATGGCTACACCTTC. Translated, it gives CASSQDLQGWGYGYTF. The variable domain in full, with the rest retrieved from reference TRBV3-1 and TRBJ1-2, is DTAVSQTPKYLVTQMGNDKSIKCEQNLGHDTMYWYKQDSKKFLKIMFSYNNKELIINETVPNRFSPKSPDKAHLNLHINSLELGDSAVYFCASSQDLQGWGYGYTFGSGTRLTVV.

The chain combines TRBV7-9 with TRBJ1-2, with TRBD1 as a possible D gene (5 bases). Trimming took 0 bases from V and 0 from J, leaving 8 bases between them. Germline-derived CDR1 and CDR2 are SEHNR and FQNEAQ (reference sequence). The CDR3 is 15 amino acids. CDR3 nucleotides: TGTGCCAGCAGCTTAGCGGAGACAGCTAACTATGGCTACACCTTC. Amino acid sequence: CASSLAETANYGYTF. The full variable domain, in which reference TRBV7-9 and TRBJ1-2 provide the parts outside the CDR3, is DTGVSQNPRHKITKRGQNVTFRCDPISEHNRLYWYRQTLGQGPEFLTYFQNEAQLEKSRLLSDRFSAERPKGSFSTLEIQRTEQGDSAMYLCASSLAETANYGYTFGSGTRLTVV.

This sequence joins TRBV5-1 and TRBJ2-1; 7 bases are shared with TRBD2. The length of the CDR3 is 15 residues. The ends lost 3 bases at V and 9 bases at J; junction bases unmatched: 12. From germline, CDR1 is SGHRS and CDR2 YFSETQ. CDR3 protein: CASSSWGGRDGEQFF. The CDR3 DNA reads as TGCGCCAGCAGCTCCTGGGGGGGTAGGGACGGTGAGCAGTTCTTC.

This clonotype was recorded a few times. The chain is built from TRBV7-9 and TRBJ2-7, with D uncertain. V lost 5 bases to trimming and J lost 4 bases, with 12 bases between them. CDR3 size: 13 residues. Germline V gives CDR1 SEHNR, CDR2 FQNEAQ (reference sequence). As DNA, the CDR3 is TGTGCCAGCAGCCCGGGTCCTAATTACGAGCAGTACTTC. Translated, it gives CASSPGPNYEQYF.

The gene calls are TRBV29-1 and TRBJ2-3, with D possibly TRBD2 on 5 matching bases. V dropped 3 bases and J dropped 1 base, with 8 bases sitting between them. Germline V gene data show CDR1 as SQVTM and CDR2 as ANQGSEA. The CDR3 consists of 13 residues. CDR3 coding DNA: TGCAGCGTTGAGGCTAGCCGCACAGATACGCAGTATTTT. Translation: CSVEASRTDTQYF.

V is TRBV18 and J is TRBJ2-1; unclear D gene. Germline values: CDR1 KGHSH, CDR2 LQKENI. Trimming stripped 3 bases from V and 8 bases from J, with 14 bases between. This CDR3 has 14 amino acids. The CDR3 DNA is TGTGCCAGCTCACCGACTCCCAATAGAGATGAGCAGTTCTTC. As protein: CASSPTPNRDEQFF.

The chain has TRBV2 and TRBJ2-7; unclear D gene. The CDR3 is made up of 11 amino acids. V was shortened by 7 bases and J by 2 bases, with 6 bases between the two germline ends. Germline CDR1 is SNHLY and CDR2 is FYNNEI. This chain's CDR3 is CASTETYEQYF. CDR3 in DNA: TGTGCCAGCACGGAGACCTACGAGCAGTACTTC.

As regards this clonotype: Just one base apart from a much larger clone, this may be a read error. V is TRBV12-3 or TRBV12-4 and J is TRBJ1-2; D gene ambiguous. This CDR3 is 13 amino acids long. Trimming removed 0 bases at V and 2 bases at J, with 4 bases between. CDR3 DNA: TGTGCCAGCAGTTTAGCAAAAAACTATGGCTACACCTTC. It encodes CASSLAKNYGYTF.

This clonotype was seen a few times. The chain links TRBV6-1 to TRBJ2-2; D remains ambiguous. This CDR3 spans 15 amino acids. CDR1 is MNHNS and CDR2 is SASEGT in the germline V gene. V was pared by 6 bases and J by 6 bases, with 17 bases between. The DNA of the CDR3 is TGTGCCAGCAGCATAGGTCACGCTACAGCCGGGGAGCTGTTTTTT. Its translation is CASSIGHATAGELFF.

This chain uses TRBV20-1 with TRBJ1-4, with D possibly being TRBD1 (5 bases). The germline V and J ends were trimmed by 2 bases and 4 bases, with 17 bases remaining between them. The CDR3 spans 16 residues. Germline-derived CDR1 and CDR2 are DFQATT and SNEGSKA (reference sequence). CDR3 protein: CSARKSPGVGNEKLFF. The CDR3 coding sequence is TGCAGTGCTAGAAAATCTCCGGGGGTCGGTAATGAAAAACTGTTTTTT.

This clonotype has at least ten counts. This rearrangement joins TRBV6-1 to TRBJ2-7; TRBD2 is a possible D gene (6 bases). Per germline, CDR1 MNHNS and CDR2 SASEGT. Trimming removed 8 bases from V and 5 bases from J, with 13 bases in between. This CDR3 is built from 12 residues. CDR3 amino acids: CASVGLPNEQYF. DNA for the CDR3: TGTGCCAGCGTGGGACTTCCCAACGAGCAGTACTTC.

This clonotype came up many times. A junction end diverges from the germline sequence, so it may reflect a read error. The V and J genes are TRBV27 and TRBJ2-3; 9 bases match TRBD2. The CDR3 runs to 14 residues. Germline V CDR1 and CDR2: MNHEY, SMNVEV (reference sequence). CDR3 coding DNA: TGTGCCAGCAGTCTAGGGACTAGCAGAGATACGCAGTATTTT. Amino acids: CASSLGTSRDTQYF.